This TCR beta chain is drawn from a study of blood T cell repertoires in COVID-19. Study as a whole: The United States, Italy and Spain were the sources of the acute and convalescent COVID-19 samples. Nucleic acid was either cDNA or gDNA, and it came from T cells, B-cell-depleted T cells, or PBMCs.

Source study methods: Reference gene primer amplification gave nucleated cell count estimates. Clones were read by immunoSEQ multiplex PCR, and TCRdb kept only the in-frame ones, dropping some. The DNA gave D and trimming, while V, J and clone size come from that table. The sample lists about 100,000 clones; about nine tenths were seen once. The CDR3 consists of 17 residues. V was pared by 6 bases and J by 1 base, with 7 bases of the junction left unmatched. The germline V gene has CDR1 LGHDT and CDR2 YNNKEL (reference sequence). Source material: peripheral blood. This TCR was sampled from a human donor with active COVID-19. The donor label of this sample is uncertain. The V and J genes are TRBV3-1 (or the pseudogene TRBV3-2) and TRBJ2-6; 9 bases align to TRBD1. The CDR3 nucleotides are TGTGCCAGCAGACTACAGGGGGCCTCATCTGGGGCCAACGTCCTGACTTTC. Protein product: CASRLQGASSGANVLTF.